This T cell receptor beta chain was recovered during a study of technical replicates of blood from a handful of donors (dated by TCRdb to about 2017). Libraries were constructed by the immunoSEQ multiplex PCR assay. TCRdb provides this immuneACCESS table in a form limited to in-frame rearrangements. Some clones are lacking; in checked studies, under half of them reflect an unresolved V gene, and why the rest are absent is not known. The sample table lists fewer than 100,000 clones, about 97% of them with a count of one. The biggest ten clones account for around 0.3% of the sample. V drops 1 base and J drops 0 bases, leaving 9 bases in between. The CDR3, from cysteine to phenylalanine, totals 15 residues. The read is trimmed to its CDR3 DNA, 45 bases read in frame from base 1. The germline V gene encodes CDR1 LGHNA and CDR2 YNFKEQ. This clone was found once. The clone's antigen remains unknown. The sample holds no much larger clone one base away, and base qualities are not on file.

This chain joins TRBV4-2 to TRBJ1-1, with TRBD1 perhaps the D gene, on 6 matching bases. Sequenced input: T cells isolated from PBMCs. This clonotype was obtained from a human donor in good health. The bases read TGTGCCAGCAGCCAAGGATCAGGGGTGAACACTGAAGCTTTCTTT. It specifies CASSQGSGVNTEAFF.